The 23 T cell receptor beta chains below come from one sample, sequenced in a study of T cell changes during pregnancy in multiple sclerosis (dated by TCRdb to about 2019). Libraries were made using the immunoSEQ multiplex PCR assay. What TCRdb holds here is the immuneACCESS table cut down to in-frame rearrangements. Part of the clones is not present; checked against another copy, under half of the missing clones reflect an unresolved V gene, and the others are unexplained. The sample includes around 62,000 clones, with 90% observed a single time. The ten biggest clones cover roughly 2.2% of the sample. The specimen was peripheral blood, collected in the second trimester of pregnancy. The receptors come from a female donor in good health, enrolled as a control in a pregnancy study.

The rearrangement uses TRBV19 and TRBJ2-7; a weak D match, TRBD2 (5 bases). CDR1 and CDR2 from the germline V gene are LNHDA and SQIVND (reference sequence). V shed 5 bases and J shed 5 bases, with 16 bases lying between them. CDR3 length equals 14 residues. CDR3 in DNA: TGTGCCAGTAGTGAGGGAGCGGTCCGAGACGAGCAGTACTTC. Translation gives CASSEGAVRDEQYF.

V usage is TRBV2 and J usage is TRBJ1-5; D is undetermined. Germline V gene data show CDR1 as SNHLY and CDR2 as FYNNEI. The CDR3 runs 15 residues. V lost 6 bases and J 7 bases, leaving 19 bases between the germline ends. The CDR3 region is CASRVWRAGGQPQHF. The CDR3 DNA reads as TGTGCCAGCAGGGTTTGGCGGGCTGGAGGGCAGCCCCAGCATTTT.

CDR3 sequence reads: CASSIGTGRDTEAFF. As DNA, the CDR3 is TGTGCCAGTAGTATAGGGACAGGGCGGGACACTGAAGCTTTCTTT. The chain combines TRBV19 with TRBJ1-1; 8 bases agree with TRBD1. This CDR3 is 15 amino acids long. Germline V gene sequence: CDR1 LNHDA, CDR2 SQIVND (reference sequence). J was trimmed by 3 bases and V by 1 base; bases with no gene match: 4.

V is TRBV2 and J is TRBJ2-7; D may be TRBD2 (5 bases). The germline CDR1 and CDR2 sequences are SNHLY and FYNNEI. This CDR3 comprises 15 residues. The ends were cut back, 2 bases at V and 3 bases at J, with 14 bases in the middle. The CDR3: CASSEYGSRGYEQYF. DNA for the CDR3: TGTGCCAGCAGTGAATACGGGTCTCGGGGCTACGAGCAGTACTTC.

The CDR3 is CASSSTLTGSEYEQYF. The CDR3 bases are TGTGCCAGCAGTTCCACACTGACAGGGTCGGAATACGAGCAGTACTTC. The chain recombines TRBV28 with TRBJ2-7; 7 bases line up with TRBD1. J gave up 4 bases and V 4 bases, and 13 bases lay outside the gene matches. The CDR3 runs 16 residues. Germline loops: CDR1 MDHEN, CDR2 SYDVKM.

The J gene is TRBJ1-2, the V gene TRBV28; the D is unclear. V was clipped by 10 bases and J by 8 bases, with 5 bases between them. Looked up from germline, CDR1 is MDHEN and CDR2 is SYDVKM. The CDR3 consists of 8 residues. In DNA form, the CDR3 reads TGTGCCACAGAAGGCTACACCTTC. Translation: CATEGYTF.

As DNA, the CDR3 is TGTGCCAGCAGTCAAGGGGAATACAATGAGCAGTTCTTC. Its protein is CASSQGEYNEQFF. The V gene is TRBV11-3, the J gene TRBJ2-1; a possible D gene is TRBD1 (5 bases). Germline CDR1 SGHNT, CDR2 YENEEA. CDR3 size: 13 residues. Trimming took off 6 bases at V and 4 bases at J, with 10 bases between the two ends.

The gene calls are TRBV9 and TRBJ1-4; perhaps TRBD1 as D (6 bases). The germline CDR1 and CDR2 sequences are SGDLS and YYNGEE. The CDR3 is 16 amino acids. V was clipped by 0 bases and J by 4 bases, with 13 bases between them. CDR3 nucleotide sequence: TGTGCCAGCAGCGTAGACCGAGGGGGACATAATGAAAAACTGTTTTTT. It encodes CASSVDRGGHNEKLFF.

With regard to this clone: Within the sample, other DNA sequences also encode this same CDR3. This chain connects TRBV20-1 to TRBJ2-1, with D possibly matching TRBD2 (5 bases). Trimming took 5 bases from V and 7 from J, leaving 9 bases between them. Germline V CDR1 and CDR2: DFQATT, SNEGSKA (reference sequence). The CDR3 has 11 residues. In DNA, the CDR3 is TGCAGTGCTCCACGGGGAAATGAGCAGTTCTTC. This gives the protein CSAPRGNEQFF.

The CDR3 sequence: CASSPGGGNGETQYF. The CDR3 region has the DNA TGTGCCAGCAGCCCCGGAGGAGGAAATGGGGAGACCCAGTACTTC. V usage is TRBV9 and J usage is TRBJ2-5, with D perhaps matching TRBD2 (5 bases). V lost 4 bases and J 5 bases, leaving 18 bases between the germline ends. Germline assignment: CDR1 SGDLS and CDR2 YYNGEE. This CDR3 has 15 amino acids.

This chain uses TRBV7-8 with TRBJ2-5; 12 nucleotides agree with TRBD2. In germline, CDR1 is SGHVS, CDR2 FQNEAQ. V lost 5 bases, J lost 4 bases, and 8 bases stayed unmatched. The CDR3 consists of 16 residues. The CDR3 loop is CASSLWTSGIGETQYF. CDR3 bases: TGTGCCAGCAGCCTCTGGACTAGCGGGATTGGAGAGACCCAGTACTTC.

This chain connects TRBV7-6 to TRBJ1-1; D unclear. Trimming removed 1 base at V and 4 bases at J, with 10 bases between. Germline values: CDR1 SGHVS, CDR2 FNYEAQ. The CDR3 extends over 14 amino acids. CDR3 in amino acids: CASSLGPEGTEAFF. The CDR3, as DNA: TGTGCCAGCAGCTTAGGGCCTGAGGGCACTGAAGCTTTCTTT. The whole variable domain, filled in from reference TRBV7-6 and TRBJ1-1, reads GAGVSQSPRYKVTKRGQDVALRCDPISGHVSLYWYRQALGQGPEFLTYFNYEAQQDKSGLPNDRFSAERPEGSISTLTIQRTEQRDSAMYRCASSLGPEGTEAFFGQGTRLTVV.

This chain uses TRBV7-9 with TRBJ2-3; a possible D gene is TRBD1 (5 bases). Trimming pared 1 base from V and 1 base from J, leaving 9 bases between. The CDR3 has 15 amino acids. In germline, CDR1 is SEHNR, CDR2 FQNEAQ (reference sequence). CDR3 DNA: TGTGCCAGCAGCTTAGATCAAGGGGGCACAGATACGCAGTATTTT. This gives the protein CASSLDQGGTDTQYF.

The chain uses TRBV5-6 and TRBJ2-7; 11 bases align to TRBD1. The trim removed 1 base at V and 0 bases at J, leaving 3 bases unmatched. CDR3 size: 16 residues. CDR1 SGHDT and CDR2 YYEEEE come from the germline V gene. This CDR3 is CASSLYGTGGSYEQYF. The CDR3 DNA sequence: TGTGCCAGCAGCTTGTATGGGACAGGGGGCTCCTACGAGCAGTACTTC.

This sequence joins TRBV19 and TRBJ1-5; the D is unclear. Trimming cost V 5 bases and J 6 bases, with 20 bases left between them. The CDR3 has 16 amino acids. Germline lookup yields CDR1 LNHDA and CDR2 SQIVND (reference sequence). The CDR3 region has the DNA TGTGCCAGTAGTGGCTTTAGGGAAGGAGGAAGTCAGCCCCAGCATTTT. This encodes CASSGFREGGSQPQHF. Based on the CDR3 plus reference TRBV19 and TRBJ1-5, the full variable domain is DGGITQSPKYLFRKEGQNVTLSCEQNLNHDAMYWYRQDPGQGLRLIYYSQIVNDFQKGDIAEGYSVSREKKESFPLTVTSAQKNPTAFYLCASSGFREGGSQPQHFGDGTRLSIL.

In this sample, this clone turned up a few times. This chain uses TRBV18 with TRBJ2-7; D is unresolved. V was shortened by 4 bases and J by 5 bases, with 12 bases between the two germline ends. Germline values: CDR1 KGHSH, CDR2 LQKENI. This CDR3 is 13 amino acids long. The CDR3 sequence: CASSQSGPDEQYF. CDR3 nucleotide sequence: TGTGCCAGCTCACAGTCAGGTCCGGACGAGCAGTACTTC.

The J gene is TRBJ2-1, the V gene TRBV25-1; a possible D gene is TRBD1 (5 bases). V was trimmed by 1 base and J by 6 bases, leaving 7 bases between them. Germline loops: CDR1 MGHDK, CDR2 SYGVNS. The CDR3 has 13 amino acids. CDR3 region: CASSESTGNEQFF. CDR3 coding DNA: TGTGCCAGCAGTGAATCCACAGGCAATGAGCAGTTCTTC.

The rearrangement joins TRBV27 to TRBJ1-2, with 7 bases matching TRBD1. V lost 5 bases, J lost 8 bases, and 14 bases stayed unmatched. Germline V lookup: CDR1 MNHEY, CDR2 SMNVEV (reference sequence). The CDR3 extends over 15 amino acids. The CDR3 nucleotides are TGTGCCAGCAGTGGAGGCACAGGGGTGGTGCGCGGCTACACCTTC. Its protein is CASSGGTGVVRGYTF.

The gene calls are TRBV2 and TRBJ2-7; D possibly corresponds to TRBD2 (7 bases). The V gene lost 1 base and the J gene lost 5 bases, with 15 bases spanning the gap. The CDR3 is 15 residues long. Germline CDR1 reads SNHLY; CDR2 reads FYNNEI. The CDR3 DNA reads TGTGCCAGCAGTGAAGTTAGGGGGGGGGCCGACGAGCAGTACTTC. Translated, it gives CASSEVRGGADEQYF.

The rearrangement links TRBV7-3 to TRBJ2-1, with 8 bases matching TRBD2. Germline assignment: CDR1 SGHTA and CDR2 FQGTGA. V shed 2 bases, J shed 3 bases, and the junction held 3 bases outside the gene matches. The CDR3 has 15 residues. For the CDR3, the DNA is TGTGCCAGCAGCTTAGTTAGCGGGGACTACAATGAGCAGTTCTTC. Translating it yields CASSLVSGDYNEQFF.

The chain couples TRBV6-4 to TRBJ2-2; 10 bases are shared with TRBD1. The J segment lost 3 bases and the V segment lost 6 bases, leaving 4 bases of the junction unmatched. The CDR3 is made up of 15 amino acids. Germline V gives CDR1 MRHNA, CDR2 SNTAGT. The CDR3 loop reads CASSSGQGDTGELFF. The CDR3 DNA sequence: TGTGCCAGCAGCTCAGGACAGGGGGACACCGGGGAGCTGTTTTTT.

V gene TRBV5-1 combines with J gene TRBJ1-4; unclear D gene. The CDR3 spans 16 residues. Germline V CDR1 and CDR2: SGHRS, YFSETQ. Trimming took 3 bases from V and 0 from J, leaving 12 bases between them. CDR3 amino acids: CASSSSGLATNEKLFF. CDR3 DNA sequence: TGCGCCAGCAGCTCTTCGGGTTTAGCAACTAATGAAAAACTGTTTTTT.

The genes are TRBV25-1 and TRBJ2-1; TRBD2 aligns across 9 bases. The CDR3 extends over 14 amino acids. Per germline, CDR1 MGHDK and CDR2 SYGVNS. The ends lost 8 bases at V and 7 bases at J; junction bases unmatched: 9. The CDR3 DNA reads TGTGCCAGCGGGCGGGGGGGCCGTAGGAATGAGCAGTTCTTC. Protein: CASGRGGRRNEQFF.